This TCR beta chain stems from a study of CD8 T cells in Susac syndrome. Study-level information: Blood was drawn from patients with Susac syndrome. At that point, they were therapy-naive, on corticosteroids, or on intravenous immunoglobulin alone.

The sequenced target, TCR beta, came from blood CD8+ and CD4+ T cells. With random hexamers, about 0.5 to 1 ug RNA was reverse transcribed. TCRdb re-called the immunoSEQ multiplex PCR reads with MiXCR, one entry per CDR3 protein. The sample lists under 200,000 distinct CDR3 sequences, 90% to 97% occurring once. The germline V gene encodes CDR1 SQVTM and CDR2 ANQGSEA. V shed 3 bases and J 4 bases; nucleotides not matched to a gene: 5. The CDR3 runs to 13 residues. This TCR derives from a human donor with Susac syndrome. The V and J genes are TRBV29-1 and TRBJ1-2, with 7 bases identical to TRBD1. Sequencing was carried out using CD4+ T cells from PBMCs. The CDR3: CSVDETGIYGYTF. DNA of the CDR3: TGCAGCGTTGATGAGACAGGGATCTATGGCTACACCTTC.